This passage covers 26 T cell receptor beta chains from one sample sequenced in a study of T cell responses to AZD1222 COVID-19 vaccine. Profiling relied on immunoSEQ multiplex PCR, and the TCRdb table lists in-frame clones only, not all of them. This sample has 98,000 or so clones, with 85% to 90% found just once. The sequences come from peripheral blood, collected 28 days after the second AZD1222 dose. These receptors were obtained from an adult who received the AZD1222 COVID-19 vaccine.

The chain links TRBV18 to TRBJ2-7; 12 bases are shared with TRBD1. Germline CDR1 KGHSH, CDR2 LQKENI. Unmatched junction bases numbered 3, after V lost 3 bases and J lost 6 bases. The CDR3 contains 14 residues. The CDR3 here is CASSPGDRGREQYF. The CDR3 DNA sequence: TGTGCCAGCTCACCTGGGGACAGGGGGCGCGAGCAGTACTTC.

CDR3 in amino acids: CASSFSQGGYTF. The CDR3 DNA follows: TGTGCCAGCAGTTTTTCCCAGGGAGGCTACACCTTC. The chain is built from TRBV28 and TRBJ1-2; TRBD1 is a possible D gene (5 bases). V shed 3 bases and J shed 8 bases, with 10 bases lying between them. CDR3 length: 12 amino acids. From germline, CDR1 is MDHEN and CDR2 SYDVKM.

The chain couples TRBV5-5 to TRBJ1-2, with a possible D match to TRBD1 (6 bases). V was pared by 2 bases and J by 0 bases, with 11 bases between. Germline assignment: CDR1 SGHKS and CDR2 YYEKEE (reference sequence). This CDR3 comprises 15 residues. As DNA, the CDR3 is TGTGCCAGCAGCTTACAGGGTGCCTCTAACTATGGCTACACCTTC. It specifies CASSLQGASNYGYTF.

The chain is built from TRBV7-9 and TRBJ1-4; D is perhaps TRBD1 (6 bases). Germline V gives CDR1 SEHNR, CDR2 FQNEAQ (reference sequence). The V and J ends lost 5 bases and 5 bases respectively, with 18 bases between them. The CDR3 runs to 16 residues. The CDR3 DNA reads TGTGCCAGCAGCCCCCAGGGGATGAGGCAAAATGAAAAACTGTTTTTT. This sequence encodes CASSPQGMRQNEKLFF.

This clone was detected only once. The CDR3 DNA reads as TGTGCCTGGAGAGCGCTACATGGACAGGGGGCGCTTCCAGATACGCAGTATTTT. It yields the protein CAWRALHGQGALPDTQYF. V is TRBV30 and J is TRBJ2-3, with TRBD1 identical over 11 bases. The junction had 15 bases not matched to a gene; V was cut back by 3 bases and J by 4 bases. CDR1 and CDR2 from the germline V gene are GTSNPN and SVGIG (reference sequence). This CDR3 region has 18 residues.

The CDR3, as DNA: TGTGCCAGCAGTTTACAGGGGGGAAGGTATGGCTACACCTTC. This codes for CASSLQGGRYGYTF. The chain employs TRBV28 and TRBJ1-2; TRBD1 aligns across 7 bases. J gave up 5 bases and V 2 bases, and 5 bases lay outside the gene matches. CDR1 is MDHEN, CDR2 SYDVKM, per germline. The CDR3 loop spans 14 amino acids.

This clone was detected only a few times. The chain uses TRBV27 and TRBJ2-1, with 8 bases identical to TRBD2. The CDR3 extends over 15 amino acids. Germline assignment: CDR1 MNHEY and CDR2 SMNVEV (reference sequence). V shed 5 bases, J shed 8 bases, and the junction held 11 bases outside the gene matches. CDR3 nucleotide sequence: TGTGCCAGCAGTCCGACTAGCGCTCGAGTGGATGAGCAGTTCTTC. Protein: CASSPTSARVDEQFF.

This clone was seen a single time. The chain has TRBV7-9 and TRBJ2-7; no clear D. The CDR3 totals 12 residues. V was cut by 4 bases and J by 13 bases, with 17 bases left in between. The germline V gene has CDR1 SEHNR and CDR2 FQNEAQ (reference sequence). The CDR3 spells CASSSSLAATYF. CDR3 sequence (DNA): TGTGCCAGCAGCTCCTCGTTGGCGGCTACTTACTTC. The whole variable domain, remainder taken from reference TRBV7-9 and TRBJ2-7, is DTGVSQNPRHKITKRGQNVTFRCDPISEHNRLYWYRQTLGQGPEFLTYFQNEAQLEKSRLLSDRFSAERPKGSFSTLEIQRTEQGDSAMYLCASSSSLAATYFGPGTRLTVT.

V usage is TRBV4-1 and J usage is TRBJ2-6, with a tentative D call TRBD2 (6 bases). Germline CDR1 MGHRA, CDR2 YSYEKL. The CDR3 consists of 16 residues. Trimming removed 7 bases at V and 0 bases at J, with 13 bases between. The CDR3 region is CASNRDSGSGANVLTF. CDR3 DNA: TGCGCCAGCAACCGGGACTCAGGCTCTGGGGCCAACGTCCTGACTTTC.

The rearrangement links TRBV7-3 to TRBJ2-6, with 9 nucleotides matching TRBD1. J lost 0 bases, V lost 2 bases, and 5 bases had no gene match. Germline V gene data show CDR1 as SGHTA and CDR2 as FQGTGA. The length of the CDR3 is 18 residues. CDR3 amino acids: CASSLVGTGISGANVLTF. CDR3 coding DNA: TGTGCCAGCAGCTTAGTGGGGACAGGGATCTCTGGGGCCAACGTCCTGACTTTC.

V is TRBV4-1 and J is TRBJ2-5; D ambiguous. The CDR3 is 14 residues long. CDR1 is MGHRA and CDR2 is YSYEKL in the germline V gene. V was cut by 1 base and J by 1 base, with 7 bases left in between. CDR3 DNA sequence: TGCGCCAGCAGCCAAGGCCTCAGCCAAGAGACCCAGTACTTC. This encodes CASSQGLSQETQYF.

The gene calls are TRBV9 and TRBJ2-1; 7 bases align to TRBD1. Germline trimming cut 3 bases from V and 9 bases from J; bases unmatched to any gene: 9. Germline V gene data show CDR1 as SGDLS and CDR2 as YYNGEE. The CDR3 contains 14 residues. CDR3 nucleotide sequence: TGTGCCAGCAGCGAGCCCTCAGGGGGAAGTGAGCAGTTCTTC. Protein sequence: CASSEPSGGSEQFF. Supplemented by reference TRBV9 and TRBJ2-1, the full variable domain reads DSGVTQTPKHLITATGQRVTLRCSPRSGDLSVYWYQQSLDQGLQFLIQYYNGEERAKGNILERFSAQQFPDLHSELNLSSLELGDSALYFCASSEPSGGSEQFFGPGTRLTVL.

This chain joins TRBV30 and TRBJ1-1; D may be TRBD1 (5 bases). CDR1 and CDR2 (germline): GTSNPN, SVGIG (reference sequence). V lost 4 bases and J 0 bases, leaving 18 bases between the germline ends. The CDR3 is 16 residues long. This CDR3 reads CAWTTGTATLNTEAFF. For the CDR3, the DNA is TGTGCCTGGACAACCGGGACCGCCACATTGAACACTGAAGCTTTCTTT.

The V call is TRBV27, the J call TRBJ2-1; no clear D gene. V was trimmed by 5 bases and J by 6 bases, leaving 2 bases between them. Per the germline V gene, CDR1 is MNHEY and CDR2 is SMNVEV (reference sequence). CDR3 size: 10 residues. In DNA form, the CDR3 reads TGTGCCAGCAGTATCAATGAGCAGTTCTTC. It encodes CASSINEQFF.

J is TRBJ1-4 and V is TRBV18; D not certain. Germline loops: CDR1 KGHSH, CDR2 LQKENI. The CDR3 extends over 12 amino acids. Trimming removed 3 bases at V and 8 bases at J, with 7 bases between. This chain's CDR3 is CASSPSREKLFF. The CDR3 region has the DNA TGTGCCAGCTCACCTTCCCGGGAAAAACTGTTTTTT.

The genes are TRBV4-1 and TRBJ1-5; D may be TRBD1 (6 bases). The CDR3 contains 15 residues. Trimming left V 0 bases short and J 6 bases short, with 12 bases between. From germline, CDR1 is MGHRA and CDR2 YSYEKL. The CDR3 spells CASSQDRQGSQPQHF. The CDR3 DNA sequence: TGCGCCAGCAGCCAAGATCGGCAGGGGAGTCAGCCCCAGCATTTT.

The V and J genes are TRBV4-2 and TRBJ1-2, with a tentative D call TRBD1 (6 bases). Per germline, CDR1 LGHNA and CDR2 YNFKEQ. The CDR3 is made up of 14 amino acids. V was clipped by 4 bases and J by 4 bases, with 13 bases between them. CDR3 coding DNA: TGTGCCAGCAGCCGAGGACAGTTAACCTATGGCTACACCTTC. It yields the protein CASSRGQLTYGYTF.

The chain has TRBV5-4 and TRBJ1-2, with a weak D call TRBD1 (5 bases). CDR1 and CDR2 from the germline V gene are SGHNT and YYREEE (reference sequence). V was shortened by 4 bases and J by 4 bases, with 23 bases between the two germline ends. There are 17 residues in the CDR3. The CDR3 here is CASSLGDWQLGSYGYTF. The CDR3 region has the DNA TGTGCCAGCAGCCTGGGGGATTGGCAACTAGGATCCTATGGCTACACCTTC.

CDR3 sequence: CASKPGQPAGELFF. Here the CDR3 DNA reads TGTGCCAGCAAGCCGGGACAGCCCGCCGGGGAGCTGTTTTTT. This chain connects TRBV28 to TRBJ2-2; 7 bases align to TRBD1. The germline CDR1 and CDR2 sequences are MDHEN and SYDVKM. The CDR3 covers 14 residues. Trimming cost V 7 bases and J 6 bases; bases outside gene matches: 8.

In nucleotides, the CDR3 is TGTGCCAGCTCACTTAGGACAGGGGGGAACACTGAAGCTTTCTTT. Its translation: CASSLRTGGNTEAFF. The rearrangement joins TRBV18 to TRBJ1-1; 10 bases are shared with TRBD1. Per germline, CDR1 KGHSH and CDR2 LQKENI. The CDR3 runs 15 residues. V gave up 4 bases and J gave up 1 base; unmatched junction bases: 3. Full variable domain (missing parts from reference TRBV18 and TRBJ1-1): NAGVMQNPRHLVRRRGQEARLRCSPMKGHSHVYWYRQLPEEGLKFMVYLQKENIIDESGMPKERFSAEFPKEGPSILRIQQVVRGDSAAYFCASSLRTGGNTEAFFGQGTRLTVV.

The gene calls are TRBV2 and TRBJ2-3, with 8 bases matching TRBD2. Losses at the gene ends were 8 bases for V and 5 bases for J; bases not matched to a gene: 6. This CDR3 contains 13 residues. CDR1 is SNHLY, CDR2 FYNNEI, per germline. CDR3 coding DNA: TGTGCCAGCCGGCGGGGGGAGGTAGATACGCAGTATTTT. Translated, it gives CASRRGEVDTQYF.

The count of this clone is one. The chain employs TRBV12-3 or TRBV12-4 and TRBJ2-7; weak D call: TRBD1 (8 bases). Trimming took off 7 bases at V and 7 bases at J, with 17 bases between the two ends. This CDR3 is 13 amino acids long. CDR3: CASTGQVGGEQYF. The CDR3 DNA sequence: TGTGCCAGCACGGGACAGGTGGGAGGGGAGCAGTACTTC.

V gene TRBV18 combines with J gene TRBJ2-4; D possibly corresponds to TRBD1 (6 bases). There are 13 residues in the CDR3. CDR1 is KGHSH, CDR2 LQKENI, per germline. V was clipped by 3 bases and J by 9 bases, with 12 bases between them. This chain's CDR3 is CASSPNRESIQYF. The CDR3 DNA is TGTGCCAGCTCACCGAACAGGGAGAGCATTCAGTACTTC.

A note on this clone: The same CDR3 arises from other DNA sequences in this sample as well. The chain has TRBV6-1 and TRBJ2-1; no clear D. The germline CDR1 and CDR2 sequences are MNHNS and SASEGT. The CDR3 runs 15 residues. Trimming cost V 1 base and J 1 base, with 8 bases left between them. In DNA, the CDR3 is TGTGCCAGCAGTGAAGAACAGTTATCCTACAATGAGCAGTTCTTC. The encoded protein is CASSEEQLSYNEQFF.

This clone was seen once. CDR3 sequence: CASSLGLATHEQYF. The CDR3 bases are TGTGCCAGCAGCTTAGGACTAGCGACGCACGAGCAGTACTTC. V gene TRBV3-1 (or the pseudogene TRBV3-2) combines with J gene TRBJ2-7, with 9 bases aligning to TRBD2. CDR1 LGHDT and CDR2 YNNKEL come from the germline V gene (reference sequence). This CDR3 is built from 14 residues. V was clipped by 5 bases and J by 5 bases; unmatched bases: 7.

The CDR3 DNA sequence: TGTGCCAGCAGTTACCACCGGGACAGGGGGCAAGAGACCCAGTACTTC. Amino acids: CASSYHRDRGQETQYF. The J gene is TRBJ2-5, the V gene TRBV6-6; 11 nucleotides align to TRBD1. Germline V lookup: CDR1 MNHNY, CDR2 SVGAGI (reference sequence). CDR3 length: 16 amino acids. The trim removed 2 bases at V and 2 bases at J, leaving 4 bases unmatched.